The 21 T cell receptor beta chains reported below all come from one sample, sequenced in a study of blood T cells in healthy people across ages. Primers used in a second PCR of roughly 6 to 12 cycles were a sample-barcoded 5' primer and a J-beta primer mix. TCRdb independently ran MiXCR on the 5' RACE reads; one entry per CDR3 protein. The table includes around 990,000 distinct CDR3 sequences, roughly a quarter detected once. The sample also formed part of further work on T cells of mothers and their children.

Sequencing was carried out using blood. These receptors were obtained from a girl aged 2 to 9 in good health.

This clonotype appeared a few times. The rearrangement links TRBV27 to TRBJ1-1; D unclear. CDR3 size: 13 residues. Trimming cost V 2 bases and J 5 bases, with 9 bases left between them. Germline V gene data show CDR1 as MNHEY and CDR2 as SMNVEV (reference sequence). DNA of the CDR3: TGTGCCAGCAGTTTAATAGTGAGGACTGAAGCTTTCTTT. It codes for CASSLIVRTEAFF.

V and J are TRBV15 and TRBJ1-2; D perhaps matches TRBD1 (5 bases). With 0 bases removed from V and 6 bases from J, the gap between germline ends came to 5 bases. The germline gives CDR1 LNHNV, CDR2 YYDKDF (reference sequence). The CDR3 is 12 residues long. The CDR3 spells CATSRDRDGYTF. CDR3 DNA: TGTGCCACCAGCAGAGACAGGGATGGCTACACCTTC.

The chain uses TRBV7-2 and TRBJ2-2; TRBD1 matches at 7 bases. The germline gives CDR1 SGHTA, CDR2 FQGNSA. CDR3 length: 16 amino acids. Trimming took 0 bases from V and 5 from J; bases not matched to a gene: 6. CDR3 DNA sequence: TGTGCCAGCAGCTTAGCACCGACAGGGTGGACCGGGGAGCTGTTTTTT. It is translated as CASSLAPTGWTGELFF. Full variable domain (missing parts from reference TRBV7-2 and TRBJ2-2): GAGVSQSPSNKVTEKGKDVELRCDPISGHTALYWYRQSLGQGLEFLIYFQGNSAPDKSGLPSDRFSAERTGGSVSTLTIQRTQQEDSAVYLCASSLAPTGWTGELFFGEGSRLTVL.

In its sample, this clonotype was seen a few times. The chain joins TRBV12-3 or TRBV12-4 to TRBJ2-2; D possibly matches TRBD1 or TRBD2 (5 bases each). CDR3 length: 13 residues. Between the trimmed V and J ends, which lost 7 bases and 16 bases, there was a span of 22 bases. CDR3: CASNPGSGGSSFF. For the CDR3, the DNA is TGTGCCAGCAACCCTGGCAGTGGGGGATCGTCGTTTTTT.

This clonotype was found many times. The chain joins TRBV5-1 to TRBJ2-7; D gene uncertain. Germline loops: CDR1 SGHRS, CDR2 YFSETQ. The CDR3 loop spans 12 amino acids. Trimming left V 5 bases short and J 4 bases short, with 10 bases between. The CDR3 sequence: CASSLTRYEQYF. For the CDR3, the DNA is TGCGCCAGCAGTTTAACCCGGTACGAGCAGTACTTC.

This clonotype was counted only a few times. The chain links TRBV15 to TRBJ2-1, with 8 bases lining up with TRBD1. V dropped 3 bases and J dropped 6; count of bases not matched to a gene: 4. CDR3 length: 14 residues. Germline CDR1 reads LNHNV; CDR2 reads YYDKDF (reference sequence). Here the CDR3 DNA reads TGTGCCACCAGCAGTGACAGGGGTGTCAATGAGCAGTTCTTC. It yields the protein CATSSDRGVNEQFF.

DNA for the CDR3: TGCGCCAGCAGCAAAAAACAGGGGGCGCCGCCGGCGGGTCAGCTGGGCCGGCGGAACATTCAGTACTTC. Residues: CASSKKQGAPPAGQLGRRNIQYF. The rearrangement uses TRBV5-1 and TRBJ2-4, with 9 nucleotides matching TRBD1. The CDR3 runs 23 residues. After removal of 4 bases from V and 7 bases from J, the junction contained 33 bases not matched to a gene. CDR1 SGHRS and CDR2 YFSETQ come from the germline V gene.

This clonotype has just a few counts. CDR3 residues: CSARWSSGYEQYF. The CDR3 DNA sequence: TGCAGTGCTAGATGGTCTAGCGGGTACGAGCAGTACTTC. The rearrangement links TRBV20-1 to TRBJ2-5; 8 positions agree with TRBD2. The DNA end is more similar to TRBJ2-7, so the J call may be wrong. The CDR3 loop spans 13 amino acids. CDR1 and CDR2 from the germline V gene are DFQATT and SNEGSKA (reference sequence).

This clonotype turned up a few times. V is TRBV9 and J is TRBJ1-5; TRBD1 agrees at 7 bases. Germline V gene data show CDR1 as SGDLS and CDR2 as YYNGEE. There are 15 residues in the CDR3. The V and J ends lost 3 bases and 2 bases, in that order; junction bases with no gene match: 5. The CDR3 nucleotides are TGTGCCAGCAGCGCGACAGGGACTGGCAATCAGCCCCAGCATTTT. Translated, it gives CASSATGTGNQPQHF.

CDR3: CSVVGKGNTIYF. CDR3 in DNA: TGCAGCGTTGTTGGAAAGGGAAACACCATATATTTT. This sequence joins TRBV29-1 and TRBJ1-3; the D is unclear. V dropped 4 bases and J dropped 4 bases, with 8 bases sitting between them. The CDR3 has 12 residues. The germline V gene encodes CDR1 SQVTM and CDR2 ANQGSEA. The whole variable domain, filled in from reference TRBV29-1 and TRBJ1-3, reads SAVISQKPSRDICQRGTSLTIQCQVDSQVTMMFWYRQQPGQSLTLIATANQGSEATYESGFVIDKFPISRPNLTFSTLTVSNMSPEDSSIYLCSVVGKGNTIYFGEGSWLTVV.

There are a few counts of this clonotype. The chain employs TRBV18 and TRBJ2-7; 8 nucleotides match TRBD2. This CDR3 is built from 16 residues. CDR1 and CDR2 (germline): KGHSH, LQKENI. V shed 5 bases, J shed 2 bases, and the junction held 11 bases outside the gene matches. The CDR3 coding sequence is TGTGCCAGCTCATTCGGGGAGCGGGGGTCTACCTACGAGCAGTACTTC. Translation: CASSFGERGSTYEQYF.

The chain is built from TRBV5-1 and TRBJ2-1, with a weak D call TRBD1 (6 bases). The last part of the DNA fits TRBJ2-7 better; the J call may be wrong. In germline, CDR1 is SGHRS, CDR2 YFSETQ. The CDR3 extends over 14 amino acids. The CDR3 here is CASSIDRSIGEQYF. The CDR3 bases are TGCGCCAGCAGCATAGACAGGAGTATTGGGGAGCAGTACTTC.

This rearrangement joins TRBV7-9 to TRBJ1-2; no firm D call. The CDR3 totals 14 residues. The V gene's germline CDR1 is SEHNR and CDR2 FQNEAQ (reference sequence). V was trimmed by 1 base and J by 5 bases, leaving 11 bases between them. In nucleotides, the CDR3 is TGTGCCAGCAGCTTAGAACCGGCTCAATATGGCTACACCTTC. Protein product: CASSLEPAQYGYTF.

The rearrangement uses TRBV20-1 and TRBJ2-5, with 7 bases identical to TRBD2. The J call may be mistaken, given a closer DNA end match to TRBJ2-1. The CDR3 extends over 17 amino acids. From germline, CDR1 is DFQATT and CDR2 SNEGSKA (reference sequence). CDR3 nucleotides: TGCAGTGCTAGAAGAAAACCCACTAGCGCCTCCCTATCAGAGCAGTTCTTC. Translation: CSARRKPTSASLSEQFF.

The chain couples TRBV12-3 or TRBV12-4 to TRBJ1-2; no clear D. The germline V and J ends were trimmed by 4 bases and 5 bases, with 8 bases remaining between them. The CDR3 runs to 12 residues. CDR3 sequence reads: CASSSQEYGYTF. The CDR3 nucleotides are TGTGCCAGCAGTTCCCAGGAGTATGGCTACACCTTC.

The table lists this clonotype with a few counts. The chain combines TRBV24-1 with TRBJ1-2; D possibly corresponds to TRBD1 (5 bases). V lost 3 bases and J lost 8, with 12 bases in between. Germline CDR1 and CDR2: KGHDR and SFDVKD. This CDR3 comprises 13 residues. The CDR3: CATSDNRRGGYTF. The CDR3 DNA reads TGTGCCACCAGTGATAACCGGAGGGGCGGCTACACCTTC.

V gene TRBV29-1 combines with J gene TRBJ2-1, with 7 bases fitting TRBD1. Germline V gene lookup returns CDR1 SQVTM and CDR2 ANQGSEA. The CDR3 has 13 residues. V gave up 7 bases and J gave up 3 bases; unmatched junction bases: 6. The CDR3 is CSARDSIYNEQFF. The CDR3 nucleotides read TGCAGCGCCCGGGACAGTATCTACAATGAGCAGTTCTTC.

This clonotype was counted a few times. The genes are TRBV20-1 and TRBJ2-7, with TRBD2 identical over 8 bases. The CDR3 loop spans 14 amino acids. Germline trimming cut 2 bases from V and 0 bases from J; bases unmatched to any gene: 3. Germline CDR1 and CDR2: DFQATT and SNEGSKA (reference sequence). The CDR3 region is CSARTAGGSYEQYF. The CDR3 coding sequence is TGCAGTGCTAGAACGGCGGGGGGCTCCTACGAGCAGTACTTC.

This CDR3 reads CASMGQPNEAFF. The CDR3 DNA reads as TGCGCCAGCATGGGGCAACCGAATGAAGCTTTCTTT. The chain couples TRBV10-2 to TRBJ1-1; D is possibly TRBD1 (5 bases). There are 12 residues in the CDR3. Germline V CDR1 and CDR2: WSHSY, SAAADI. The V end lost 7 bases, the J end lost 7 bases, and 13 bases lay between the germline ends.

This clonotype was seen a handful of times. V and J are TRBV6-5 and TRBJ1-3; D gene ambiguous. V gave up 0 bases and J gave up 0 bases, with 9 bases separating them. The CDR3 has 16 amino acids. CDR1 and CDR2 from the germline V gene are MNHEY and SVGAGI. The CDR3 protein is CASSYSRLLSGNTIYF. For the CDR3, the DNA is TGTGCCAGCAGTTACTCTAGGCTTCTCTCTGGAAACACCATATATTTT.

This clonotype was picked up a small number of times. This sequence joins TRBV3-1 and TRBJ2-1; 8 bases agree with TRBD1. The J segment lost 0 bases and the V segment lost 0 bases, leaving 10 bases of the junction unmatched. The CDR3 extends over 19 amino acids. CDR1 and CDR2 from the germline V gene are LGHDT and YNNKEL (reference sequence). CDR3 sequence reads: CASSQEKQGVSSSYNEQFF. The CDR3 bases are TGTGCCAGCAGCCAAGAAAAACAGGGGGTTTCCAGCTCCTACAATGAGCAGTTCTTC.